A selection of T cell receptor beta chains follows, all from one sample in a study of cytomegalovirus exposure and HLA in healthy donors. Method: immunoSEQ multiplex PCR; TCRdb's copy keeps in-frame clones and lacks some. The sample lists approximately 220,000 clones, 80% to 95% occurring once. Sequenced sample: PBMCs. The receptors come from a woman younger than 30 in good health and CMV-seronegative. Each CDR3 is given with its conserved first and last residue. D genes are given only for firm matches. Not all rows give a size; the values are once, few, many and, for expanded clones, a class.

CDR3	DNA	V	size	J	D
CASSLGLQGRNEQYF	TGTGCCAGCAGCTTAGGCCTACAGGGGAGGAACGAGCAGTACTTC	TRBV7-9	NA	TRBJ2-7	NA
CASSFMGQGNSPLHF	TGTGCCAGCAGTTTTATGGGACAGGGTAATTCACCCCTCCACTTT	TRBV28	NA	TRBJ1-6	TRBD1
CASGLASGTGRQVGNQPQHF	TGTGCTAGTGGTTTGGCCTCCGGGACAGGGCGTCAGGTTGGCAATCAGCCCCAGCATTTT	TRBV12-5	NA	TRBJ1-5	TRBD1
CASSYKGDTEAFF	TGTGCCAGCAGTTACAAAGGGGACACTGAAGCTTTCTTT	TRBV6-5	NA	TRBJ1-1	NA
CASSLWVSDSSYEQYF	TGTGCCAGCAGTTTATGGGTTTCGGACAGCTCCTACGAGCAGTACTTC	TRBV27	once	TRBJ2-7	NA
CAWSVLGAGQPQHF	TGTGCCTGGAGTGTACTGGGAGCCGGTCAGCCCCAGCATTTT	TRBV30	NA	TRBJ1-5	NA
CASSQGTVYGYTF	TGCGCCAGCAGCCAAGGAACAGTCTATGGCTACACCTTC	TRBV4-1	NA	TRBJ1-2	NA
CASSYRGTVSYEQYF	TGTGCCAGCAGTTATCGCGGGACAGTCTCCTACGAGCAGTACTTC	TRBV28	NA	TRBJ2-7	NA
CASSPSVGSGELFF	TGTGCCAGCAGCCCGTCTGTCGGGTCCGGGGAGCTGTTTTTT	TRBV11-2	NA	TRBJ2-2	NA
CASMTTRNTDTQYF	TGTGCCAGCATGACGACTCGAAACACAGATACGCAGTATTTT	TRBV2	NA	TRBJ2-3	NA
CASSSLAGTSRTDTQYF	TGTGCCAGCAGCTCCCTAGCCGGGACTAGTAGAACAGATACGCAGTATTTT	TRBV7-3	NA	TRBJ2-3	TRBD2
CASSLFPDTQYF	TGTGCCAGCAGTTTATTTCCGGATACGCAGTATTTT	TRBV27	NA	TRBJ2-3	NA
CASSSQTGAGYGYTF	TGCGCCAGCAGCTCCCAGACAGGGGCTGGCTATGGCTACACCTTC	TRBV5-1	NA	TRBJ1-2	TRBD1
CASSYSGQGHGYTF	TGTGCCAGCAGTTACTCAGGACAGGGGCATGGCTACACCTTC	TRBV6-5	NA	TRBJ1-2	TRBD1
CSVGLGDRGGYTF	TGCAGCGTTGGCTTAGGGGACAGAGGTGGCTACACCTTC	TRBV29-1	NA	TRBJ1-2	TRBD1
CARIKNSGLALKETQYF	TGTGCCAGAATCAAAAACTCGGGACTAGCCCTTAAAGAGACCCAGTACTTC	TRBV7-5	NA	TRBJ2-5	NA
CASSLGGQPGEKLFF	TGTGCCAGCAGCCTCGGTGGACAGCCTGGGGAAAAACTGTTTTTT	TRBV7-9	NA	TRBJ1-4	NA
CSARGGWGYTF	TGCAGCGCCAGAGGGGGCTGGGGCTACACCTTC	TRBV29-1	NA	TRBJ1-2	TRBD1
CATTPDGVANEQFF	TGTGCCACTACTCCTGACGGGGTAGCGAATGAGCAGTTCTTC	TRBV18	NA	TRBJ2-1	NA
CASSGYLGPQHF	TGTGCCAGCTCCGGGTATTTAGGTCCCCAGCATTTT	TRBV27	NA	TRBJ1-5	NA
CASSGRSDRGPGYTEAFF	TGTGCCAGCAGCGGTAGGTCCGACAGGGGGCCGGGGTACACTGAAGCTTTCTTT	TRBV9	NA	TRBJ1-1	TRBD1
CASSPGGQADYGYTF	TGTGCCAGCAGTCCCGGGGGACAGGCTGACTATGGCTACACCTTC	TRBV6-5	NA	TRBJ1-2	TRBD1
CASSSSGRSYNEQFF	TGTGCCAGCAGCTCAAGCGGGAGGAGCTACAATGAGCAGTTCTTC	TRBV9	NA	TRBJ2-1	TRBD2
CASSLSATSGVTYEQYF	TGTGCCAGCAGTTTATCGGCGACTAGCGGAGTCACCTACGAGCAGTACTTC	TRBV27	NA	TRBJ2-7	TRBD2
CAWRWRGNTEAFF	TGTGCCTGGAGATGGCGGGGGAACACTGAAGCTTTCTTT	TRBV30	NA	TRBJ1-1	NA
CASSQDPDRETQYF	TGCGCCAGCAGCCAAGATCCCGATAGAGAGACCCAGTACTTC	TRBV4-1	NA	TRBJ2-5	NA
CASSESTDTQYF	TGTGCCAGCAGTGAATCGACAGATACGCAGTATTTT	TRBV25-1	NA	TRBJ2-3	NA